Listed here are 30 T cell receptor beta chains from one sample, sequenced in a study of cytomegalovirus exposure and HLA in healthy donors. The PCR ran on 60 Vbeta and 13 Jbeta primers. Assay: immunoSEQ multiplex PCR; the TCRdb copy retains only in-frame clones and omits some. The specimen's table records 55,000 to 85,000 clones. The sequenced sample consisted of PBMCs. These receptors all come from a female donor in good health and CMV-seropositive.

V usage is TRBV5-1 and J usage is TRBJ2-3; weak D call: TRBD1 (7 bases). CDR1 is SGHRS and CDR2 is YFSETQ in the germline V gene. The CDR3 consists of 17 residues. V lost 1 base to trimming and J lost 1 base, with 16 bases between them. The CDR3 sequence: CASSLTGGGAGTDTQYF. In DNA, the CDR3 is TGCGCCAGCAGCTTGACCGGAGGGGGCGCGGGCACAGATACGCAGTATTTT.

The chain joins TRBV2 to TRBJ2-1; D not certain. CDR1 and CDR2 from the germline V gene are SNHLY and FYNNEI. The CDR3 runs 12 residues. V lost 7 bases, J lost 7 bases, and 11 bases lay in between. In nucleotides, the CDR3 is TGTGCCAGCACCCGGTACTCTAATGAGCAGTTCTTC. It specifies CASTRYSNEQFF.

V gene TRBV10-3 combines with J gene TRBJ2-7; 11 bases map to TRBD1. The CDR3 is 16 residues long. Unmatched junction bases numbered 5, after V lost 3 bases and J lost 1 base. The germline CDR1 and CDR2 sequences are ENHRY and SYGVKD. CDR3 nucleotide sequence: TGTGCCATCAGTGACCCAGGGACAGGGGGATCCTACGAGCAGTACTTC. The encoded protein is CAISDPGTGGSYEQYF.

The CDR3 DNA reads TGTGCCAGCAGTTACTCGAGTCGGGGGGCTTTTCGCGAGCAGTACTTC. Protein product: CASSYSSRGAFREQYF. The V and J genes are TRBV6-5 and TRBJ2-7; a possible D gene is TRBD2 (7 bases). V lost 0 bases, J lost 6 bases, and 18 bases lay in between. This CDR3 region has 16 residues. Germline CDR1 is MNHEY and CDR2 is SVGAGI.

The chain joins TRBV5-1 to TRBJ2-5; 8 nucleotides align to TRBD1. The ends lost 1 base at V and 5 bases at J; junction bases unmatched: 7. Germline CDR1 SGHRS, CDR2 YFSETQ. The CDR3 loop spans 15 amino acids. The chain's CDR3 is CASSLSPGGLETQYF. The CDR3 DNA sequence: TGCGCCAGCAGCTTGAGTCCAGGGGGCTTGGAGACCCAGTACTTC.

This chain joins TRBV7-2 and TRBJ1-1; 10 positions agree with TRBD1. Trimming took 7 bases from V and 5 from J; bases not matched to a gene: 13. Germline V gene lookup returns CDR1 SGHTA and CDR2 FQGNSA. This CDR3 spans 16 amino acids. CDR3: CASTGGPTGGRTEAFF. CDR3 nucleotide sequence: TGTGCCAGCACCGGGGGGCCGACAGGGGGCCGTACTGAAGCTTTCTTT.

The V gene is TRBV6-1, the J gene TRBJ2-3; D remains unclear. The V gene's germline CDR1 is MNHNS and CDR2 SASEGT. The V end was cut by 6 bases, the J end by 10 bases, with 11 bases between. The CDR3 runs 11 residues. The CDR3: CASRVVSAQYF. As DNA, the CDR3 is TGTGCCAGCAGAGTTGTGAGTGCGCAGTATTTT.

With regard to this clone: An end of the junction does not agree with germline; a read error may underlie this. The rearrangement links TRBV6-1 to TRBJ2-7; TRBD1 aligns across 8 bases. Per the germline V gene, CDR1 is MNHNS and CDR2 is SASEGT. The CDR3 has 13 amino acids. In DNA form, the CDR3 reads TGTGCCACAACCGGGACAGGAACCTACGAGCAGCACTTC. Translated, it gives CATTGTGTYEQHF.

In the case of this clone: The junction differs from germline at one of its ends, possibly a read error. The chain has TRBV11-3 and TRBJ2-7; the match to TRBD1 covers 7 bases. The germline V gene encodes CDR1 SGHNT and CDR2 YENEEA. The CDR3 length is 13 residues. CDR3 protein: CASSLAGTENQNF. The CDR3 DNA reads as TGTGCCAGCAGCTTAGCCGGGACAGAGAACCAGAACTTC.

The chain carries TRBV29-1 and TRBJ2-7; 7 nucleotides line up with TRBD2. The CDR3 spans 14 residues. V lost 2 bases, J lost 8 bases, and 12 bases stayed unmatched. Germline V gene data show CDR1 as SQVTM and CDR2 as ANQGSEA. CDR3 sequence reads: CSVESGGGDLQQYF. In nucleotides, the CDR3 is TGCAGCGTTGAATCGGGGGGTGGGGATTTGCAGCAGTACTTC.

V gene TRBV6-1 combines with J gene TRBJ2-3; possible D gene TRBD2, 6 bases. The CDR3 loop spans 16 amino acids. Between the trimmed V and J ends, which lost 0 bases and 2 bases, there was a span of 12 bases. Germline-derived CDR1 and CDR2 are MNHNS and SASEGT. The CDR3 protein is CASSEAWGDATDTQYF. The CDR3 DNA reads TGTGCCAGCAGTGAAGCGTGGGGGGACGCCACAGATACGCAGTATTTT.

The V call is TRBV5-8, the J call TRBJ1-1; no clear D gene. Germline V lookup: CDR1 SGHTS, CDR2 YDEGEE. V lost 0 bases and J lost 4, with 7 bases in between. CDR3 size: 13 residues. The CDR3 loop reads CASSLGHSTEAFF. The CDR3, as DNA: TGTGCCAGCAGCTTGGGCCACAGCACTGAAGCTTTCTTT.

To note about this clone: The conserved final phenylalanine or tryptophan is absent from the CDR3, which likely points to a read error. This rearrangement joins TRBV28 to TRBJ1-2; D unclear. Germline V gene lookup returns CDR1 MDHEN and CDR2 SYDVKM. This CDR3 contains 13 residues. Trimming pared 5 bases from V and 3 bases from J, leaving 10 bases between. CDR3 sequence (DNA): TGTGCCAGCAGTACGGCCGGGGACTATGGCTACACCCTC. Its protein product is CASSTAGDYGYTL.

The CDR3 sequence is CASSLRRGAQPQHF. CDR3 bases: TGTGCCAGTAGTCTGCGGCGGGGAGCTCAGCCCCAGCATTTT. The chain recombines TRBV19 with TRBJ1-5, with unresolved D. Trimming shortened V by 5 bases and J by 6 bases, and 14 bases separated the two germline ends. The CDR3 has 14 amino acids. Germline V CDR1 and CDR2: LNHDA, SQIVND (reference sequence).

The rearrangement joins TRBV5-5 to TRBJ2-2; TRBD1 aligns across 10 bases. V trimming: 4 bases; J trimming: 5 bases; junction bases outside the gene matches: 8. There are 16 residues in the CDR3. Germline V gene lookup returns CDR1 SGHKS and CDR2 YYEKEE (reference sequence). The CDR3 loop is CASSLGQGLITGELFF. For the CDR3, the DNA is TGTGCCAGCAGCCTGGGACAGGGGTTGATAACCGGGGAGCTGTTTTTT.

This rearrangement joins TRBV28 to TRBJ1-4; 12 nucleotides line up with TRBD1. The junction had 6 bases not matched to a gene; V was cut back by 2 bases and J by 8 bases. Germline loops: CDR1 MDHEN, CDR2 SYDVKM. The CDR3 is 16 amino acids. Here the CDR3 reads CASSLPGTGGREKLFF. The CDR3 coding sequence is TGTGCCAGCAGTTTACCCGGGACAGGGGGCCGGGAAAAACTGTTTTTT.

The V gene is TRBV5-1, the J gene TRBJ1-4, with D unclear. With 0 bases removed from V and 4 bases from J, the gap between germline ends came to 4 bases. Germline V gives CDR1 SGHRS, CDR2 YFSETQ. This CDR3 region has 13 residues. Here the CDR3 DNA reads TGCGCCAGCAGCTTGGGCGGTAATGAAAAACTGTTTTTT. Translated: CASSLGGNEKLFF.

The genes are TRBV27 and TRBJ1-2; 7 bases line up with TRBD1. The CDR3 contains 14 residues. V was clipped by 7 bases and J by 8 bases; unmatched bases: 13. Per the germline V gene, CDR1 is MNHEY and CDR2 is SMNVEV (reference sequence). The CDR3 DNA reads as TGTGCCAGCACCGCTGAAAGGGGGCGAGGGGGCTACACCTTC. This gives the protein CASTAERGRGGYTF.

CDR3: CASSQERGGLSYNEQFF. The CDR3 DNA reads as TGCGCCAGCAGCCAAGAACGCGGGGGACTTTCCTACAATGAGCAGTTCTTC. The chain carries TRBV4-3 and TRBJ2-1; 7 bases map to TRBD2. This CDR3 is built from 17 residues. V was clipped by 0 bases and J by 1 base; unmatched bases: 6. CDR1 and CDR2 from the germline V gene are LGHNA and YSLEER.

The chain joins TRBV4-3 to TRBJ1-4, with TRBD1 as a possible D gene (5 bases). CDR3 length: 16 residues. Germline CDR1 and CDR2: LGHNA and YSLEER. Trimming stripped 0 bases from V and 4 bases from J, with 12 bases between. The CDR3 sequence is CASSQDRGRGNEKLFF. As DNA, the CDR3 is TGCGCCAGCAGCCAAGATCGTGGTAGGGGTAATGAAAAACTGTTTTTT.

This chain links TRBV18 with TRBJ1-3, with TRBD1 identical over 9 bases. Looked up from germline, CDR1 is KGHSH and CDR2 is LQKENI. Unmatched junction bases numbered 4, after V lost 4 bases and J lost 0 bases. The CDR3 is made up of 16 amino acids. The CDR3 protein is CASSRTGAISGNTIYF. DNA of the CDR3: TGTGCCAGCTCACGGACAGGGGCGATCTCTGGAAACACCATATATTTT. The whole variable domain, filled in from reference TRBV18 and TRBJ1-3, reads NAGVMQNPRHLVRRRGQEARLRCSPMKGHSHVYWYRQLPEEGLKFMVYLQKENIIDESGMPKERFSAEFPKEGPSILRIQQVVRGDSAAYFCASSRTGAISGNTIYFGEGSWLTVV.

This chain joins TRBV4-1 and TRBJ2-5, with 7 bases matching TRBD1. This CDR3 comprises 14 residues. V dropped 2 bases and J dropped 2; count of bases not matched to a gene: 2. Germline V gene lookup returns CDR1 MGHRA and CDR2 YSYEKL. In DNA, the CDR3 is TGCGCCAGCAGCCAAAGACAGGGACAAGAGACCCAGTACTTC. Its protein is CASSQRQGQETQYF.

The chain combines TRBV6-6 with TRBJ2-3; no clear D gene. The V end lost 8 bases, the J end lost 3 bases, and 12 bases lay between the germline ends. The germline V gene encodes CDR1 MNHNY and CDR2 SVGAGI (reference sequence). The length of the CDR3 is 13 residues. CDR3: CASVPPGTDTQYF. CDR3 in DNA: TGTGCCAGCGTCCCCCCCGGGACAGATACGCAGTATTTT.

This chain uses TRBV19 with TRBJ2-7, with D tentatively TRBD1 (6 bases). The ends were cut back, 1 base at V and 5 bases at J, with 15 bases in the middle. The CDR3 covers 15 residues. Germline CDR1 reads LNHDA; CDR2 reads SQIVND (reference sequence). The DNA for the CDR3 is TGTGCCAGTAGTATAGGGGCCGACAGGATCAACGAGCAGTACTTC. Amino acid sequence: CASSIGADRINEQYF. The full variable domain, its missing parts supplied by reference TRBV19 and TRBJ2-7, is DGGITQSPKYLFRKEGQNVTLSCEQNLNHDAMYWYRQDPGQGLRLIYYSQIVNDFQKGDIAEGYSVSREKKESFPLTVTSAQKNPTAFYLCASSIGADRINEQYFGPGTRLTVT.

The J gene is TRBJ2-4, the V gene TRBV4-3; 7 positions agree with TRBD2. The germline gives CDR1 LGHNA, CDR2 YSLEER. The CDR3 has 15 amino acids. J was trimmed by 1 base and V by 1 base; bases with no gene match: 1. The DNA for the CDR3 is TGCGCCAGCAGCCAAGTCGGGGGGGCCAAAAACATTCAGTACTTC. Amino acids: CASSQVGGAKNIQYF.

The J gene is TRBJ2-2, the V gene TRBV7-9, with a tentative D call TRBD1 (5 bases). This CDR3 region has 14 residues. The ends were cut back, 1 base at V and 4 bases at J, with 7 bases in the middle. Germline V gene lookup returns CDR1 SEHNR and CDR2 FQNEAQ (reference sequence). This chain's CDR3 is CASSLGQGTGELFF. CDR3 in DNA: TGTGCCAGCAGCTTAGGTCAGGGCACCGGGGAGCTGTTTTTT. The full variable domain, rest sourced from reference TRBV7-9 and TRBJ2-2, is DTGVSQNPRHKITKRGQNVTFRCDPISEHNRLYWYRQTLGQGPEFLTYFQNEAQLEKSRLLSDRFSAERPKGSFSTLEIQRTEQGDSAMYLCASSLGQGTGELFFGEGSRLTVL.

CDR3 sequence reads: CASSDPRGRLYEQYF. The CDR3 DNA sequence: TGCGCCAGCAGCGACCCTCGCGGGAGACTCTACGAGCAGTACTTC. The chain employs TRBV4-1 and TRBJ2-7, with 7 nucleotides matching TRBD2. The CDR3 spans 15 residues. Germline V gene lookup returns CDR1 MGHRA and CDR2 YSYEKL. V lost 5 bases and J lost 3; bases outside the gene matches: 10.

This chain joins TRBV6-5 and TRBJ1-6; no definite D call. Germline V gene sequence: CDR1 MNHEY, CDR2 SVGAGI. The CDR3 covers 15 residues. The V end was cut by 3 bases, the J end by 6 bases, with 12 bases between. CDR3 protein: CASSYQESLNSPLHF. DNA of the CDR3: TGTGCCAGCAGTTATCAGGAAAGCCTTAATTCACCCCTCCACTTT.

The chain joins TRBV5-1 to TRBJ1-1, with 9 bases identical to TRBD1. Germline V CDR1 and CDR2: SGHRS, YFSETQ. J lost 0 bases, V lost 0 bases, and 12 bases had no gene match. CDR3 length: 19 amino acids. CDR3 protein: CASSLVMGTGQGMNTEAFF. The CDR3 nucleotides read TGCGCCAGCAGCTTGGTAATGGGGACAGGGCAAGGCATGAACACTGAAGCTTTCTTT. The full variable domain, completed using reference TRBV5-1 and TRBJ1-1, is KAGVTQTPRYLIKTRGQQVTLSCSPISGHRSVSWYQQTPGQGLQFLFEYFSETQRNKGNFPGRFSGRQFSNSRSEMNVSTLELGDSALYLCASSLVMGTGQGMNTEAFFGQGTRLTVV.

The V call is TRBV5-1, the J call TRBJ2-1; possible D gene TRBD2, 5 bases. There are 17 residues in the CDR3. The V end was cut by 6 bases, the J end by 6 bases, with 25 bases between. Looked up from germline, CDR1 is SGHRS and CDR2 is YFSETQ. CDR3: CASTPSHRGVKSNEQFF. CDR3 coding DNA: TGCGCCAGCACACCCTCTCACCGGGGTGTTAAGTCCAATGAGCAGTTCTTC. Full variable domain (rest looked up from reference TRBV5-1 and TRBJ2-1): KAGVTQTPRYLIKTRGQQVTLSCSPISGHRSVSWYQQTPGQGLQFLFEYFSETQRNKGNFPGRFSGRQFSNSRSEMNVSTLELGDSALYLCASTPSHRGVKSNEQFFGPGTRLTVL.